Listed below are T cell receptor beta chains from one sample, sequenced in a study of T cell changes during pregnancy in multiple sclerosis. The data were produced by immunoSEQ multiplex PCR, yet TCRdb's version contains in-frame clones alone and is incomplete. The data hold roughly 37,000 clones, with over 80% observed a single time. This specimen consisted of CD8+ T cells from peripheral blood mononuclear cells, obtained before pregnancy. The origin of the receptors is a female donor with multiple sclerosis, enrolled in a pregnancy study. The CDR3 runs from the conserved cysteine through the conserved F or W. The D gene is left open where the match is weak. The size of a clone is reported for some rows only, either as once, few or many, or as a class for expanded clones.

clone size: once; V gene: TRBV11-2; D gene: NA; J gene: TRBJ1-1; CDR3 protein: CASSLDARAFGRNTEAFF; CDR3 DNA: TGTGCCAGCAGCTTAGATGCAAGGGCATTCGGGAGGAACACTGAAGCTTTCTTT
clone size: NA; V gene: TRBV4-1; D gene: TRBD1; J gene: TRBJ2-7; CDR3 protein: CASSPTGASYEQYF; CDR3 DNA: TGCGCCAGCAGCCCGACAGGGGCCTCCTACGAGCAGTACTTC
clone size: NA; V gene: TRBV28; D gene: TRBD1; J gene: TRBJ1-5; CDR3 protein: CASSRTGVRQPQHF; CDR3 DNA: TGTGCCAGCAGCAGGACAGGGGTTCGCCAGCCCCAGCATTTT
clone size: once; V gene: TRBV7-3; D gene: TRBD1; J gene: TRBJ2-3; CDR3 protein: CASSPTGGGTDTQYF; CDR3 DNA: TGTGCCAGCAGCCCGACAGGGGGTGGAACAGATACGCAGTATTTT
clone size: NA; V gene: TRBV5-6; D gene: TRBD1; J gene: TRBJ2-3; CDR3 protein: CASSRDSRDTQYF; CDR3 DNA: TGTGCCAGCAGTCGGGACAGTAGGGATACGCAGTATTTT
clone size: NA; V gene: TRBV7-8; D gene: TRBD2; J gene: TRBJ2-3; CDR3 protein: CASSLRLAGGGPDTQYF; CDR3 DNA: TGTGCCAGCAGCTTACGACTAGCGGGAGGGGGCCCAGATACGCAGTATTTT
clone size: NA; V gene: TRBV28; D gene: NA; J gene: TRBJ1-1; CDR3 protein: CASSSLARTVEAFF; CDR3 DNA: TGTGCCAGCAGTTCTTTGGCAAGGACAGTTGAAGCTTTCTTT
clone size: NA; V gene: TRBV7-2; D gene: NA; J gene: TRBJ2-1; CDR3 protein: CASSLVPSARNYNEQFF; CDR3 DNA: TGTGCCAGCAGCTTAGTCCCGAGTGCACGAAACTACAATGAGCAGTTCTTC
clone size: NA; V gene: TRBV14; D gene: TRBD2; J gene: TRBJ2-5; CDR3 protein: CASSQRRGVGETQYF; CDR3 DNA: TGTGCCAGCAGCCAACGGCGGGGGGTTGGGGAGACCCAGTACTTC
clone size: NA; V gene: TRBV28; D gene: TRBD2; J gene: TRBJ2-1; CDR3 protein: CASSLAGGREQFF; CDR3 DNA: TGTGCCAGCAGTTTAGCGGGAGGTAGAGAGCAGTTCTTC
clone size: NA; V gene: TRBV19; D gene: NA; J gene: TRBJ1-1; CDR3 protein: CASKGVTGQAFF; CDR3 DNA: TGTGCCAGTAAAGGGGTTACAGGGCAAGCTTTCTTT
clone size: NA; V gene: TRBV5-1; D gene: TRBD1; J gene: TRBJ2-7; CDR3 protein: CASGTDRERPYEQYF; CDR3 DNA: TGCGCCAGCGGAACTGACAGGGAAAGGCCCTACGAGCAGTACTTC
clone size: few; V gene: TRBV10-1; D gene: TRBD2; J gene: TRBJ2-7; CDR3 protein: CASSLYRGGTDEQYF; CDR3 DNA: TGCGCCAGCAGTCTTTACCGGGGGGGAACCGACGAGCAGTACTTC
clone size: NA; V gene: TRBV2; D gene: NA; J gene: TRBJ2-2; CDR3 protein: CASGRQYTGELFF; CDR3 DNA: TGTGCCAGCGGAAGACAGTACACCGGGGAGCTGTTTTTT
clone size: NA; V gene: TRBV7-9; D gene: NA; J gene: TRBJ2-2; CDR3 protein: CASSSPGEVAGELFF; CDR3 DNA: TGTGCCAGCAGCTCCCCAGGTGAAGTAGCCGGGGAGCTGTTTTTT
clone size: NA; V gene: TRBV7-8; D gene: TRBD2; J gene: TRBJ2-3; CDR3 protein: CASSLREAGPDRTDTQYF; CDR3 DNA: TGTGCCAGCAGCTTAAGAGAAGCGGGGCCTGATCGCACAGATACGCAGTATTTT
clone size: many; V gene: TRBV16; D gene: TRBD1; J gene: TRBJ1-1; CDR3 protein: CASSQSTGATEAFF; CDR3 DNA: TGTGCCAGCAGCCAATCTACAGGGGCCACTGAAGCTTTCTTT
clone size: NA; V gene: TRBV5-1; D gene: NA; J gene: TRBJ2-1; CDR3 protein: CASSLEAGLSHLYNEQFF; CDR3 DNA: TGCGCCAGCAGCTTGGAAGCGGGCCTGTCCCACCTATACAATGAGCAGTTCTTC
clone size: NA; V gene: TRBV9; D gene: NA; J gene: TRBJ1-2; CDR3 protein: CASRGRAGYTF; CDR3 DNA: TGTGCCAGTAGGGGCAGGGCTGGCTACACCTTC
clone size: NA; V gene: TRBV30; D gene: NA; J gene: TRBJ1-1; CDR3 protein: CAWSVRQPIPEAFF; CDR3 DNA: TGTGCCTGGAGTGTCCGACAGCCGATACCTGAAGCTTTCTTT
clone size: NA; V gene: TRBV9; D gene: TRBD1; J gene: TRBJ1-6; CDR3 protein: CASSTDRGASPLHF; CDR3 DNA: TGTGCCAGCAGCACGGACAGGGGAGCTTCACCCCTCCACTTT
clone size: NA; V gene: TRBV27; D gene: TRBD1; J gene: TRBJ1-1; CDR3 protein: CASSVDRVAEAFF; CDR3 DNA: TGTGCCAGCAGTGTCGACAGGGTGGCTGAAGCTTTCTTT
clone size: once; V gene: TRBV6-5; D gene: NA; J gene: TRBJ1-5; CDR3 protein: CASGEGVFNQPQHF; CDR3 DNA: TGTGCCAGCGGTGAAGGGGTATTCAATCAGCCCCAGCATTTT
clone size: NA; V gene: TRBV2; D gene: TRBD2; J gene: TRBJ2-3; CDR3 protein: CASSEAHGTSGRTDTQYF; CDR3 DNA: TGTGCCAGCAGTGAAGCGCACGGGACTAGCGGGAGAACAGATACGCAGTATTTT
clone size: NA; V gene: TRBV27; D gene: NA; J gene: TRBJ1-5; CDR3 protein: CASSFVGQNQPQHF; CDR3 DNA: TGTGCCAGCAGTTTTGTAGGACAGAATCAGCCCCAGCATTTT
clone size: NA; V gene: TRBV7-8; D gene: TRBD2; J gene: TRBJ2-4; CDR3 protein: CASSATSGLAKNIQYF; CDR3 DNA: TGTGCCAGCAGCGCGACTAGCGGGCTAGCCAAAAACATTCAGTACTTC
clone size: NA; V gene: TRBV4-2; D gene: NA; J gene: TRBJ2-7; CDR3 protein: CASSQDSTDSYEQYF; CDR3 DNA: TGTGCCAGCAGCCAAGATTCGACAGATTCCTACGAGCAGTACTTC
clone size: NA; V gene: TRBV27; D gene: NA; J gene: TRBJ2-1; CDR3 protein: CASSLGGGGAASSYNEQFF; CDR3 DNA: TGTGCCAGCAGCTTAGGGGGAGGAGGCGCCGCAAGCTCCTACAATGAGCAGTTCTTC
clone size: NA; V gene: TRBV9; D gene: TRBD1; J gene: TRBJ2-6; CDR3 protein: CASSDHLTRDRSSGANVLTF; CDR3 DNA: TGTGCCAGCAGCGACCATCTTACCCGGGACAGGAGCTCTGGGGCCAACGTCCTGACTTTC
clone size: NA; V gene: TRBV6-1; D gene: TRBD2; J gene: TRBJ2-1; CDR3 protein: CASSEAIGGGVYNEQFF; CDR3 DNA: TGTGCCAGCAGTGAAGCGATCGGCGGGGGTGTCTACAATGAGCAGTTCTTC
clone size: NA; V gene: TRBV7-9; D gene: TRBD1; J gene: TRBJ1-1; CDR3 protein: CASSTPDRGTRTEAFF; CDR3 DNA: TGTGCCAGCAGCACCCCGGACAGGGGAACGCGGACTGAAGCTTTCTTT
clone size: once; V gene: TRBV27; D gene: NA; J gene: TRBJ2-7; CDR3 protein: CASSLSVQGTYEQYF; CDR3 DNA: TGTGCCAGCAGTTTATCGGTGCAGGGAACCTACGAGCAGTACTTC
clone size: NA; V gene: TRBV5-4; D gene: TRBD2; J gene: TRBJ2-1; CDR3 protein: CASSSGLAGSYNEQFF; CDR3 DNA: TGTGCCAGCAGCTCAGGACTAGCGGGTTCCTACAATGAGCAGTTCTTC
clone size: once; V gene: TRBV25-1; D gene: NA; J gene: TRBJ2-3; CDR3 protein: CASSRSLRADTQYF; CDR3 DNA: TGTGCCAGCTCGAGATCACTCCGCGCAGATACGCAGTATTTT
clone size: NA; V gene: TRBV28; D gene: TRBD2; J gene: TRBJ2-5; CDR3 protein: CASSLWRESQETQYF; CDR3 DNA: TGTGCCAGCAGTTTGTGGCGGGAGTCCCAAGAGACCCAGTACTTC
clone size: NA; V gene: TRBV4-1; D gene: NA; J gene: TRBJ2-1; CDR3 protein: CASSQEEGGGGNEQFF; CDR3 DNA: TGCGCCAGCAGCCAAGAAGAGGGCGGGGGCGGCAATGAGCAGTTCTTC
clone size: NA; V gene: TRBV15; D gene: TRBD1; J gene: TRBJ2-1; CDR3 protein: CATSTTGPSEQFF; CDR3 DNA: TGTGCCACCAGCACGACAGGGCCTTCTGAGCAGTTCTTC
clone size: NA; V gene: TRBV5-8; D gene: TRBD2; J gene: TRBJ2-1; CDR3 protein: CASSLELARYYNEQFF; CDR3 DNA: TGTGCCAGCAGCTTGGAACTAGCGAGATACTACAATGAGCAGTTCTTC
clone size: NA; V gene: TRBV14; D gene: NA; J gene: TRBJ2-1; CDR3 protein: CASSQEGVDNEQFF; CDR3 DNA: TGTGCCAGCAGCCAAGAAGGGGTCGACAATGAGCAGTTCTTC
clone size: NA; V gene: TRBV18; D gene: TRBD1; J gene: TRBJ2-1; CDR3 protein: CASSIYQDRGLDEQFF; CDR3 DNA: TGTGCCAGCTCAATTTATCAGGACAGGGGGTTGGATGAGCAGTTCTTC
clone size: NA; V gene: TRBV7-9; D gene: NA; J gene: TRBJ2-7; CDR3 protein: CASSWSGVYEQYF; CDR3 DNA: TGTGCCAGCAGCTGGTCTGGAGTCTACGAGCAGTACTTC
clone size: few; V gene: TRBV4-2; D gene: NA; J gene: TRBJ2-1; CDR3 protein: CASSQVEETYNEQFF; CDR3 DNA: TGTGCCAGCAGCCAAGTTGAGGAAACCTACAATGAGCAGTTCTTC
clone size: NA; V gene: TRBV28; D gene: TRBD2; J gene: TRBJ2-3; CDR3 protein: CASSPPSGASGSFSTDTQYF; CDR3 DNA: TGTGCCAGCAGCCCCCCAAGCGGGGCTAGCGGGAGCTTTAGCACAGATACGCAGTATTTT
clone size: NA; V gene: TRBV28; D gene: TRBD2; J gene: TRBJ2-6; CDR3 protein: CASSLWAAGDSGANVLTF; CDR3 DNA: TGTGCCAGCAGTTTGTGGGCGGCGGGGGACTCTGGGGCCAACGTCCTGACTTTC
clone size: NA; V gene: TRBV9; D gene: NA; J gene: TRBJ1-4; CDR3 protein: CASSERQFSNEKLFF; CDR3 DNA: TGTGCCAGCAGCGAGAGACAGTTTTCTAATGAAAAACTGTTTTTT
clone size: once; V gene: TRBV14; D gene: NA; J gene: TRBJ2-6; CDR3 protein: CASSQGGPGANVLTF; CDR3 DNA: TGTGCCAGCAGCCAAGGGGGCCCTGGGGCCAACGTCCTGACTTTC
clone size: once; V gene: TRBV27; D gene: NA; J gene: TRBJ2-5; CDR3 protein: CASSFSRQETQYF; CDR3 DNA: TGTGCCAGCAGTTTTTCGCGGCAAGAGACCCAGTACTTC
clone size: NA; V gene: TRBV4-1; D gene: TRBD1; J gene: TRBJ2-7; CDR3 protein: CASSPSLTGSAREQYF; CDR3 DNA: TGCGCCAGCAGCCCGTCTCTGACAGGGTCCGCGCGGGAGCAGTACTTC